The T cell receptor beta chain described here comes from a study of blood T cell repertoires in COVID-19. About the research overall: The United States, Italy and Spain were the sources of the acute and convalescent COVID-19 samples. Sources were T cells, B-cell-depleted T cells, or PBMCs; the material itself was cDNA or gDNA.

In the original processing: Nucleated cell counts were estimated from reference gene primer amplification. The repertoire was sequenced with immunoSEQ multiplex PCR; TCRdb's copy has only in-frame clones and lacks some. V and J calls and clone size are as listed in that table; D and trimming were resolved from the DNA. Among 110,000 to 150,000 clones listed, 88% were seen once. The junction had 2 bases not matched to a gene; V was cut back by 4 bases and J by 9 bases. The CDR3 extends over 13 amino acids. Germline V gives CDR1 SGHNT, CDR2 YENEEA. Sequencing was performed on peripheral blood. This receptor was taken from a man in his 70s with acute or convalescent COVID-19. The J gene is TRBJ2-1, the V gene TRBV11-3, with 11 nucleotides matching TRBD1. In DNA, the CDR3 is TGTGCCAGCAGCTCCGGGACAGGGGGTGAGCAGTTCTTC. It yields the protein CASSSGTGGEQFF.